These 32 T cell receptor beta chains share one sample of origin, sequenced in a study of T-cell reconstitution after alpha-beta-depleted transplantation in children (dated by TCRdb to about 2016). The library was produced with PCR. Sequencing was carried out with an Illumina HiSeq 2500. TCR libraries were prepared with molecular barcoding, using unique molecular identifiers to normalize TCRbeta repertoire quantification. TCRdb handled the public reads itself, with Q25 trimming in fastp and clone calling in MiXCR, and kept productive beta chains. One record per CDR3 amino acid sequence lists the most common genes and DNA. The sample data list roughly 120,000 distinct CDR3 sequences, and under 13% of these were observed just once. The ten largest clones capture less than 40% of the sample. The sample's treatment or condition label is to be understood as: allogeneic hematopoietic cell transplantation with graft depleted of TCRalphabeta T cells and CD19 B cells.

This specimen consisted of PBMCs, obtained before TCRalphabeta/CD19-depleted stem cell transplant. The receptors shown here come from a boy between 2 and 10 years old with acute lymphoblastic leukemia, due to receive a stem cell transplant.

This clonotype was counted a few times. This chain uses TRBV6-5 with TRBJ1-5; D is perhaps TRBD1 (5 bases). This CDR3 is 18 amino acids long. CDR1 MNHEY and CDR2 SVGAGI come from the germline V gene. V lost 3 bases, J lost 9 bases, and 27 bases lay in between. The CDR3 spells CASSYFIAVVQGRRPQHF. DNA of the CDR3: TGTGCCAGCAGTTATTTTATCGCGGTGGTTCAGGGACGTCGGCCCCAGCATTTT.

In this sample, this clonotype turned up many times. The CDR3 nucleotides are TGTGCCACCAGCAGAGAGGCTAGCGGTAGCTCCTACGAGCAGTACTTC. Its translation is CATSREASGSSYEQYF. The chain employs TRBV15 and TRBJ2-7, with 7 bases lining up with TRBD2. This CDR3 is built from 16 residues. Germline V gene data show CDR1 as LNHNV and CDR2 as YYDKDF (reference sequence). Trimming at V came to 0 bases and at J to 0 bases, leaving 5 bases not matched to a gene.

This clonotype was seen many times. This chain connects TRBV20-1 to TRBJ2-7, with 9 bases fitting TRBD1. Germline V gene sequence: CDR1 DFQATT, CDR2 SNEGSKA (reference sequence). The CDR3 loop spans 15 amino acids. V lost 1 base, J lost 9 bases, and 13 bases stayed unmatched. In DNA, the CDR3 is TGCAGTGCTAGAGTCTGGGGACAGGGTAGGGAAGGGCAGTACTTC. Amino acid sequence: CSARVWGQGREGQYF.

This clonotype was counted only a few times. As DNA, the CDR3 is TGTGCCAGCAGCCGTGAGCTAGCGGGAGGGATAATTGGAGGTGAGCAGTTCTTC. Amino acid sequence: CASSRELAGGIIGGEQFF. The V gene is TRBV7-6, the J gene TRBJ2-1; 12 positions agree with TRBD2. The CDR3 consists of 18 residues. Germline V gene sequence: CDR1 SGHVS, CDR2 FNYEAQ. Germline trimming cut 5 bases from V and 9 bases from J; bases unmatched to any gene: 17.

V and J are TRBV5-1 and TRBJ2-3; TRBD2 might be the D (5 bases). Germline V gene sequence: CDR1 SGHRS, CDR2 YFSETQ. This CDR3 comprises 14 residues. Deletions cut 7 bases from V and 3 bases from J, with 15 bases between. The CDR3 loop is CASSRVVGTDTQYF. The CDR3 bases are TGCGCCAGCTCGCGGGTGGTGGGGACAGATACGCAGTATTTT.

This clonotype was seen a handful of times. The junction does not match germline at one end; this may be a read error. This chain links TRBV7-7 with TRBJ2-1; 9 positions agree with TRBD2. CDR3 size: 17 residues. The V gene's germline CDR1 is SSHAT and CDR2 FNYEAQ (reference sequence). Here the CDR3 reads CASSDRLAASSYNEQFF. CDR3 sequence (DNA): TGTGCTAGCAGCGACAGACTAGCGGCGAGCTCCTACAATGAGCAGTTCTTC.

This clonotype came up many times. The CDR3 here is CASSLKGSGTYEQYF. In nucleotides, the CDR3 is TGCGCCAGCAGCTTGAAGGGTAGCGGAACCTACGAGCAGTACTTC. V usage is TRBV5-1 and J usage is TRBJ2-7, with D possibly being TRBD2 (6 bases). Looked up from germline, CDR1 is SGHRS and CDR2 is YFSETQ. The V and J ends lost 1 base and 2 bases respectively, with 13 bases between them. There are 15 residues in the CDR3.

J is TRBJ2-4 and V is TRBV2, with D hard to call. This CDR3 contains 11 residues. Germline CDR1 is SNHLY and CDR2 is FYNNEI. V gave up 3 bases and J gave up 5 bases, with 2 bases separating them. CDR3: CASSEENIQYF. The CDR3 DNA follows: TGTGCCAGCAGTGAGGAAAACATTCAGTACTTC.

This clonotype has at least ten counts. The chain has TRBV20-1 and TRBJ1-1, with 8 nucleotides matching TRBD1. CDR1 DFQATT and CDR2 SNEGSKA come from the germline V gene (reference sequence). After removal of 6 bases from V and 6 bases from J, the junction contained 12 bases not matched to a gene. The CDR3 runs to 14 residues. CDR3 amino acids: CSAASPQGVAEAFF. The CDR3 DNA is TGCAGTGCCGCCTCCCCACAGGGGGTGGCTGAAGCTTTCTTT.

The V gene is TRBV10-2, the J gene TRBJ2-7; TRBD1 or TRBD2 may be the D gene (5 bases each). This CDR3 has 15 amino acids. Trimming shortened V by 6 bases and J by 1 base, and 16 bases separated the two germline ends. CDR1 WSHSY and CDR2 SAAADI come from the germline V gene. CDR3 nucleotide sequence: TGCGCCAGCAGGTCTGGGGACCCTGGATCCTACGAGCAGTACTTC. Translating it yields CASRSGDPGSYEQYF.

Many counts were recorded for this clonotype. The chain has TRBV6-1 and TRBJ1-5, with 10 nucleotides matching TRBD1. J gave up 7 bases and V 4 bases, and 7 bases lay outside the gene matches. The CDR3 is made up of 15 amino acids. Per the germline V gene, CDR1 is MNHNS and CDR2 is SASEGT. This chain's CDR3 is CASSALTGGEQPQHF. The CDR3 region has the DNA TGTGCCAGCAGTGCCCTGACAGGGGGCGAACAGCCCCAGCATTTT.

This clonotype was recorded a few times. CDR3 residues: CASMKGSNQPQHF. The CDR3, as DNA: TGTGCCAGCATGAAGGGAAGCAATCAGCCCCAGCATTTT. The chain is built from TRBV2 and TRBJ1-5, with D unresolved. The CDR3 contains 13 residues. The V end lost 7 bases, the J end lost 1 base, and 8 bases lay between the germline ends. CDR1 is SNHLY and CDR2 is FYNNEI in the germline V gene.

Regarding this clonotype: At one end, the junction sequence differs from germline, possibly due to a read error. V and J are TRBV29-1 and TRBJ2-3; 7 positions match TRBD2. CDR3 length equals 15 residues. CDR1 is SQVTM, CDR2 ANQGSEA, per germline. This chain's CDR3 is CSVGDYPGRRDTRYF. Written as DNA, the CDR3 is TGCAGCGTTGGGGACTACCCTGGGAGGAGGGATACGCGGTACTTT.

This clonotype was seen a handful of times. The chain links TRBV21-1 to TRBJ2-7. TRBV21-1 is flagged as a pseudogene. This CDR3 comprises 10 residues. CDR3 loop: CASTVHEQYF. For the CDR3, the DNA is TGTGCCAGCACCGTCCACGAGCAGTACTTC.

The CDR3 DNA follows: TGTGCCAGCAGTTTAGGGGGGACTAGTGAGCAGTACTTC. Translated, it gives CASSLGGTSEQYF. The chain is built from TRBV12-3 or TRBV12-4 and TRBJ2-7, with 8 nucleotides matching TRBD2. The CDR3 runs 13 residues. V dropped 1 base and J dropped 7; count of bases not matched to a gene: 3.

This clonotype was recorded many times. The chain carries TRBV5-1 and TRBJ2-5, with D possibly being TRBD1 (5 bases). Deletions cut 2 bases from V and 3 bases from J, with 14 bases between. The CDR3 runs 15 residues. The germline CDR1 and CDR2 sequences are SGHRS and YFSETQ. The chain's CDR3 is CASSLTLLREETQYF. DNA for the CDR3: TGCGCCAGCAGCTTAACCCTCCTCAGGGAAGAGACCCAGTACTTC. Full variable domain (missing parts from reference TRBV5-1 and TRBJ2-5): KAGVTQTPRYLIKTRGQQVTLSCSPISGHRSVSWYQQTPGQGLQFLFEYFSETQRNKGNFPGRFSGRQFSNSRSEMNVSTLELGDSALYLCASSLTLLREETQYFGPGTRLLVL.

This clonotype was picked up many times. The chain employs TRBV5-1 and TRBJ2-1; 9 nucleotides line up with TRBD1. V trimming: 4 bases; J trimming: 4 bases; junction bases outside the gene matches: 9. Per the germline V gene, CDR1 is SGHRS and CDR2 is YFSETQ. The CDR3 is 16 amino acids. The CDR3 is CASSATGTGIYNEQFF. Written as DNA, the CDR3 is TGCGCCAGCAGCGCAACCGGGACAGGGATTTACAATGAGCAGTTCTTC.

This clonotype came up a few times. This sequence joins TRBV29-1 and TRBJ2-1, with D perhaps matching TRBD1 or TRBD2 (6 bases each). Germline values: CDR1 SQVTM, CDR2 ANQGSEA. The ends were cut back, 7 bases at V and 7 bases at J, with 17 bases in the middle. The length of the CDR3 is 13 residues. The DNA for the CDR3 is TGCAGCGGGGGGGTAACAGGGAGGAATGAGCAGTTCTTC. Translated, it gives CSGGVTGRNEQFF.

The J gene is TRBJ2-3, the V gene TRBV7-6, with D perhaps TRBD1 or TRBD2 (5 bases each). Looked up from germline, CDR1 is SGHVS and CDR2 is FNYEAQ. The CDR3 totals 14 residues. Trimming removed 5 bases from V and 6 bases from J, with 15 bases in between. The CDR3 DNA reads as TGTGCCAGCAGCCTCGGGACGAATTGGGATACGCAGTATTTT. Translating it yields CASSLGTNWDTQYF.

The sample holds a few counts of this clonotype. This chain links TRBV29-1 with TRBJ2-1; tentatively, D is TRBD1 (5 bases). Trimming removed 6 bases from V and 4 bases from J, with 25 bases in between. CDR3 size: 17 residues. Germline loops: CDR1 SQVTM, CDR2 ANQGSEA. The CDR3 bases are TGCAGCGTCTTGCCCAAAAAGGCAGGGTCTAGGTACAATGAGCAGTTCTTC. It encodes CSVLPKKAGSRYNEQFF.

This clonotype was counted at least ten times. The CDR3 loop is CSARGPGVPYNEQFF. In DNA form, the CDR3 reads TGCAGTGCTCGCGGCCCGGGAGTACCCTACAATGAGCAGTTCTTC. The genes are TRBV20-1 and TRBJ2-1; TRBD2 is a possible D gene (6 bases). Trimming removed 5 bases from V and 2 bases from J, with 16 bases in between. The germline CDR1 and CDR2 sequences are DFQATT and SNEGSKA (reference sequence). This CDR3 region has 15 residues.

This clonotype was seen a handful of times. This chain uses TRBV12-3 or TRBV12-4 with TRBJ2-5; D is undetermined. V dropped 6 bases and J dropped 5 bases, with 13 bases sitting between them. There are 13 residues in the CDR3. The DNA for the CDR3 is TGTGCCAGCAGAGGAGAAACTTGGGAGACCCAGTACTTC. This translates into CASRGETWETQYF.

This clonotype was found many times. The gene calls are TRBV6-5 and TRBJ2-7; TRBD1 matches 9 bases. CDR3 length: 16 amino acids. V lost 5 bases to trimming and J lost 3 bases; unmatched junction nucleotides: 11. Germline-derived CDR1 and CDR2 are MNHEY and SVGAGI. In nucleotides, the CDR3 is TGTGCCAGCAGTAGACAGGGGGTTTCCGAGGACTACGAGCAGTACTTC. As protein: CASSRQGVSEDYEQYF.

The rearrangement links TRBV20-1 to TRBJ1-1, with D perhaps matching TRBD1 (5 bases). The ends were cut back, 1 base at V and 0 bases at J, with 18 bases in the middle. This CDR3 region has 17 residues. Germline V gene sequence: CDR1 DFQATT, CDR2 SNEGSKA (reference sequence). The CDR3 reads CSARVPRGRDLNTEAFF. The CDR3 bases are TGCAGTGCTAGAGTCCCGAGGGGACGGGATTTGAACACTGAAGCTTTCTTT.

This chain uses TRBV7-9 with TRBJ2-7; TRBD2 aligns across 8 bases. Looked up from germline, CDR1 is SEHNR and CDR2 is FQNEAQ (reference sequence). Trimming removed 5 bases from V and 6 bases from J; junction bases left unmatched: 9. There are 14 residues in the CDR3. Here the CDR3 DNA reads TGTGCCAGCAGCCACGGGGGGGGCATGACCGAGCAGTACTTC. It specifies CASSHGGGMTEQYF.

There are a few counts of this clonotype. The rearrangement joins TRBV20-1 to TRBJ1-3; 8 bases map to TRBD1. V dropped 3 bases and J dropped 4; count of bases not matched to a gene: 8. Germline V gene data show CDR1 as DFQATT and CDR2 as SNEGSKA (reference sequence). The length of the CDR3 is 15 residues. The CDR3 DNA reads as TGCAGTGCTAGTCGAACCAGGGGGCACGGAAACACCATATATTTT. Translation gives CSASRTRGHGNTIYF.

The chain combines TRBV6-1 with TRBJ2-3; unclear D gene. The CDR3 has 15 amino acids. V lost 0 bases, J lost 4 bases, and 11 bases lay in between. Germline values: CDR1 MNHNS, CDR2 SASEGT. CDR3 in DNA: TGTGCCAGCAGTGAAGCTTGGGGTGTGGCAGATACGCAGTATTTT. This codes for CASSEAWGVADTQYF.

This clonotype was counted many times. The rearrangement joins TRBV20-1 to TRBJ1-2; 7 nucleotides align to TRBD1. J was trimmed by 1 base and V by 3 bases; bases with no gene match: 8. Per the germline V gene, CDR1 is DFQATT and CDR2 is SNEGSKA (reference sequence). There are 15 residues in the CDR3. The CDR3 loop reads CSASSVGQNNYGYTF. In DNA, the CDR3 is TGCAGTGCTAGTTCCGTGGGACAGAATAACTATGGCTACACCTTC.

The chain couples TRBV12-3 or TRBV12-4 to TRBJ2-2; the D call may be TRBD1 or TRBD2 (5 bases each). The CDR3 is made up of 17 amino acids. Trimming took off 3 bases at V and 1 base at J, with 15 bases between the two ends. CDR3 amino acids: CASSFVVGGVNTGELFF. CDR3 nucleotide sequence: TGTGCCAGCAGTTTTGTTGTTGGGGGAGTGAACACCGGGGAGCTGTTTTTT.

The rearrangement uses TRBV12-3 or TRBV12-4 and TRBJ2-1; 11 bases are shared with TRBD2. The ends lost 10 bases at V and 4 bases at J; junction bases unmatched: 6. CDR3 length: 14 amino acids. CDR3 DNA: TGTGCCATCGCGGGACTAGCGGCTTACAATGAGCAGTTCTTC. Amino acid sequence: CAIAGLAAYNEQFF.

The CDR3 DNA reads as TGTGCCAGCAGCTTATTCCGAGGGGAGCAGTTCTTC. Protein: CASSLFRGEQFF. This chain uses TRBV7-2 with TRBJ2-1; TRBD2 might be the D (5 bases). V lost 2 bases and J lost 10, with 9 bases in between. Germline V gives CDR1 SGHTA, CDR2 FQGNSA. The CDR3 consists of 12 residues.

This clonotype was counted at least ten times. This chain connects TRBV12-3 or TRBV12-4 to TRBJ2-7, with D tentatively TRBD2 (5 bases). Trimming shortened V by 6 bases and J by 7 bases, and 13 bases separated the two germline ends. This CDR3 contains 12 residues. CDR3 protein: CASSPGPGEQYF. The CDR3 coding sequence is TGTGCCAGCAGCCCTGGGCCGGGAGAGCAGTACTTC.